This T cell receptor beta chain was captured by sequencing in a study of CD8+ T cells in alopecia areata. Study-level information: Tofacitinib exposure lasted 6 to 18 months, followed by 6 months off drug. The study, taken as a whole, reports: Whereas mice showed it more clearly, TCR sharing across patients was murkier, possibly because of HLA. Researchers report lesional scalp, most notably alopecia totalis/universalis, outstripped normal scalp in clonality.

Germline V gene sequence: CDR1 SGHTA, CDR2 FQGNSA. The length of the CDR3 is 14 residues. V gave up 4 bases and J gave up 4 bases, with 11 bases separating them. Researchers gathered lesional scalp punch biopsies and peripheral blood from patients with alopecia areata. This clone has only a few counts. No antigen is known for it. It was cDNA, reverse transcribed from extracted RNA, that served as the sequencing template. Assay used: immunoSEQ multiplex PCR; TCRdb lists only in-frame clones, some missing. Among roughly 250,000 clones listed, under 70% were seen once. The rearrangement uses TRBV7-2 and TRBJ2-1; perhaps D is TRBD1 or TRBD2 (5 bases each). The TCR comes from a human donor with alopecia areata. The material was CD4+ T cells sorted from blood, obtained at week 0. The CDR3 bases are TGTGCCAGCAGCTGGGGACCAGCGTACAATGAGCAGTTCTTC. As protein: CASSWGPAYNEQFF. Based on the CDR3 plus reference TRBV7-2 and TRBJ2-1, the full variable domain is GAGVSQSPSNKVTEKGKDVELRCDPISGHTALYWYRQSLGQGLEFLIYFQGNSAPDKSGLPSDRFSAERTGGSVSTLTIQRTQQEDSAVYLCASSWGPAYNEQFFGPGTRLTVL.